A selection of T cell receptor beta chains follows, all from one sample in a study of preoperative IRX-2 immunotherapy in early breast cancer. Clones were sequenced by immunoSEQ multiplex PCR, and TCRdb holds only the in-frame ones, with some missing. This sample has about 26,000 clones; around 91% occur once, and the top ten carry around a tenth. The sample was collected from a patient treated with IRX-2 immunotherapy. The receptors shown here come from a human donor with breast cancer. Each CDR3 is given with its conserved first and last residue.

>TRBV6-5|TRBJ2-7
CASSYSPGRSYEQYF
>TRBV7-6|TRBJ2-7
CASSPGPNYEQYF
>TRBV7-9|TRBJ2-3
CASSSLGGTDTQYF
>TRBV9|TRBJ2-5
CASSGKAGGGETQYF
>TRBV25-1|TRBJ1-1
CASTGVGNTEAFF
>TRBV19|TRBJ2-3
CASSIVLEGLAADTQYF
>TRBV23-1|TRBJ1-5
CASTNWGRGSQPQHF
>TRBV7-8|TRBJ2-3
CASSPRGGFSSTDTQYF
>TRBV6-5|TRBJ2-7
CASSRRWDRLYEQYF
>TRBV7-2|TRBJ2-1
CATRQGAYNEQFF
>TRBV5-4|TRBJ1-5
CASSLDGGQPQHF
>TRBV18|TRBJ2-5
CASSPGTGGSKTQYF
>TRBV13|TRBJ2-7
CASSPTSGVHEQYF
>TRBV6-5|TRBJ1-4
CASSVGGANEKLFF
>TRBV2|TRBJ2-2
CASTRGTANTGELFF
>TRBV21-1|TRBJ1-5
CASSKLKGLYNQPQHF
>TRBV5-6|TRBJ2-1
CASSLGAQGNNEQFF
>TRBV15|TRBJ2-1
CATRTGGTSRQGRYNEQFF
>TRBV5-6|TRBJ1-2
CASSGPGQGYFYGYTF
>TRBV10-3|TRBJ1-1
CAISRRGPASAEAFF
>TRBV27|TRBJ2-1
CASSSQGTALYNEQFF
>TRBV18|TRBJ2-7
CASSPPGQGAYEQYF
>TRBV28|TRBJ1-1
CASKDYRATFF
>TRBV29-1|TRBJ2-7
CSVTELSYEQYF
>TRBV25-1|TRBJ2-5
CASSESSTGTRGETQYF
>TRBV7-6|TRBJ2-1
CASSIQGAPWDEQFF
>TRBV4-1|TRBJ1-2
CASSQDPIANYGYTF
>TRBV25-1|TRBJ2-1
CASSGGAGGFF
>TRBV5-4|TRBJ1-5
CASSLESNQPQHF
>TRBV5-1|TRBJ1-1
CASSDREGTEAFF
>TRBV7-9|TRBJ2-7
CASSRPASYEQYF
>TRBV7-9|TRBJ1-4
CASGGEKLFF
>TRBV4-2|TRBJ2-7
CASRPLAGGPPGSYEQYF
>TRBV5-1|TRBJ2-1
CASSPENYNEQFF
>TRBV6-4|TRBJ2-3
CASSDGVMDTQYF
>TRBV30|TRBJ1-4
CAWSATAWTNEKLFF
>TRBV7-6|TRBJ1-2
CASSLAGVEGYTF
>TRBV4-3|TRBJ1-5
CASNHSCSGQKGNQPQHF
>TRBV7-9|TRBJ2-5
CASSPHSRETQYF
>TRBV19|TRBJ2-4
CASSIRGHIQYF
>TRBV19|TRBJ1-1
CASSIDNRNTEAFF
>TRBV9|TRBJ1-2
CASSPQGPYGYTF
>TRBV5-4|TRBJ1-2
CASSQDSLYGYTF
>TRBV5-1|TRBJ2-3
CASSLARITDTQYF
>TRBV5-1|TRBJ1-2
CASSFIENRPNGYTF
>TRBV9|TRBJ1-3
CASSGQGTVFSGNTIYF
>TRBV5-6|TRBJ1-2
CASSFGDSRNYGYTF
>TRBV4-1|TRBJ1-2
CASSQPPPGHYGYTF
>TRBV19|TRBJ2-1
CASSIEGGGNEQFF
>TRBV5-4|TRBJ2-1
CASSLSGRAGNEQFF
>TRBV5-1|TRBJ1-2
CASSSTGPYGYTF
>TRBV7-2|TRBJ1-1
CASSLLADNTEAFF
>TRBV5-4|TRBJ2-7
CASSSKRGASYEQYF
>TRBV2|TRBJ2-1
CASTLGGPNEQFF
>TRBV19|TRBJ1-5
CASSIGARGTGVSKNQPQHF
>TRBV7-6|TRBJ2-1
CASSHETSGGSYNEQFF
>TRBV5-1|TRBJ1-2
CASSFPGRAIPYGYTF
>TRBV6-5|TRBJ1-5
CASSGDRGLGQPQHF